The 5 T cell receptor beta chains reported below all come from one sample, sequenced in a study of OX40 agonist ivuxolimab in advanced cancers. Sequenced by immunoSEQ multiplex PCR; TCRdb stores in-frame clones only, minus some. The sample lists approximately 63,000 clones; around 74% were seen once. Material: CD4+ or CD8+ T cells sorted from blood, obtained in a trial of the OX40 agonist ivuxolimab. These receptors all come from an adult with an advanced solid tumor such as melanoma, head and neck, liver or kidney cancer.

The chain couples TRBV9 to TRBJ1-1, with D maybe TRBD1 (6 bases). This CDR3 has 16 amino acids. The germline V gene has CDR1 SGDLS and CDR2 YYNGEE. Trimming took 2 bases from V and 2 from J, leaving 16 bases between them. For the CDR3, the DNA is TGTGCCAGCAGCGTCAGGGGCACGAGTAGAAACACTGAAGCTTTCTTT. It specifies CASSVRGTSRNTEAFF. The variable domain in full, with the rest retrieved from reference TRBV9 and TRBJ1-1, is DSGVTQTPKHLITATGQRVTLRCSPRSGDLSVYWYQQSLDQGLQFLIQYYNGEERAKGNILERFSAQQFPDLHSELNLSSLELGDSALYFCASSVRGTSRNTEAFFGQGTRLTVV.

The V and J genes are TRBV9 and TRBJ2-3, with TRBD1 identical over 7 bases. Germline trimming cut 4 bases from V and 0 bases from J; bases unmatched to any gene: 2. There are 14 residues in the CDR3. The germline V gene encodes CDR1 SGDLS and CDR2 YYNGEE. As DNA, the CDR3 is TGTGCCAGCAGCCGACAGGGAAGCACAGATACGCAGTATTTT. This codes for CASSRQGSTDTQYF.

The chain couples TRBV28 to TRBJ2-7; 7 bases line up with TRBD2. Germline V gives CDR1 MDHEN, CDR2 SYDVKM. The CDR3 has 12 amino acids. V was pared by 3 bases and J by 11 bases, with 7 bases of the junction left unmatched. The CDR3 DNA is TGTGCCAGCAGTTTGGGGGGAGGGAAGGAGTACTTC. Translated: CASSLGGGKEYF.

The gene calls are TRBV28 and TRBJ2-2; TRBD1 or TRBD2 may be the D gene (5 bases each). Germline lookup yields CDR1 MDHEN and CDR2 SYDVKM. The CDR3 is made up of 17 amino acids. The CDR3: CSTRLESGLTNTGELFF. The CDR3 DNA reads as TGTTCGACTCGTCTGGAGTCGGGGCTAACGAACACCGGGGAGCTGTTTTTT.

On this clone itself: Additional DNA sequences in this sample encode the identical CDR3. V and J are TRBV20-1 and TRBJ2-3; D unclear. V lost 6 bases, J lost 1 base, and 5 bases lay in between. Per germline, CDR1 DFQATT and CDR2 SNEGSKA (reference sequence). There are 11 residues in the CDR3. CDR3 in amino acids: CSALRTDTQYF. The CDR3 nucleotides read TGCAGTGCCCTCCGCACAGATACGCAGTATTTT.